The source of this TCR beta chain is a study of regulatory T cells in long-lasting Graves disease. Across the whole study: Antithyroid drugs had been given to newly diagnosed Graves' patients for under 3 months.

Of note for this clonotype: Its antigen is unknown.

The CDR3 loop spans 13 amino acids. Unmatched junction bases numbered 7, after V lost 7 bases and J lost 8 bases. CDR1 is LNHDA, CDR2 SQIVND, per germline (reference sequence). Researchers made TCR beta libraries by using iRepertoire HTBI primers and running Arm-PCR on CDR3 regions. TCRdb reanalysed the multiplex PCR reads using MiXCR and keeps one entry per CDR3 protein. Of approximately 230,000 distinct CDR3 sequences in the sample, approximately 20% are singletons; the top ten hold approximately 20%. Indicated time point: newly diagnosed GD, antithyroid drugs for less than 3 months. The TCR library was prepared using RNA isolated from PBMCs. Study-level findings and limits: Sharing of public clonotypes was greater in persistent patients (under 3,000) than in new patients (966). Favored usage of TRBV28, TRBJ1-2 and TRBJ2-5 was recorded in persistent disease.

The TCR comes from a female donor with Graves disease. The chain combines TRBV19 with TRBJ1-2; the match to TRBD1 covers 10 bases. The sample consisted of peripheral blood mononuclear cells (PBMCs), taken at new diagnosis, from a patient treated with antithyroid drugs. The CDR3 region is CASTKVDRGGYTF. The CDR3 DNA follows: TGTGCCAGTACCAAGGTGGACAGGGGGGGCTACACCTTC.